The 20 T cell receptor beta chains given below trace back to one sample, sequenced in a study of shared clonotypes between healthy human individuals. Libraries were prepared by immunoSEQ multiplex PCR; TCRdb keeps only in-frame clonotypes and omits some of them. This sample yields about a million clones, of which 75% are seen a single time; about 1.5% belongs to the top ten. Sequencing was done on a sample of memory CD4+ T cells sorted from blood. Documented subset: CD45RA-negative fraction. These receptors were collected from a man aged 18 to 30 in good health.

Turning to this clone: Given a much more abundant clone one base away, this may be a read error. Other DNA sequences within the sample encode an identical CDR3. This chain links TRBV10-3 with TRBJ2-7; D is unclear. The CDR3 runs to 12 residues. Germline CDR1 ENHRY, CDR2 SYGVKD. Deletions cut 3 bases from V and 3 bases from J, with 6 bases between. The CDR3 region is CAISENSYEQYF. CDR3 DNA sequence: TGTGCCATCAGTGAAAATAGCTACGAGCAGTACTTC.

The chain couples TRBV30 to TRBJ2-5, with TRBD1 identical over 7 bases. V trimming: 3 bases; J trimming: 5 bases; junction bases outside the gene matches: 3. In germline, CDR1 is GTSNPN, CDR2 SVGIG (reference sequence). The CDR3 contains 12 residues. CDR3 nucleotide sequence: TGTGCCTGGAGGGGACAGCGGGAGACCCAGTACTTC. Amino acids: CAWRGQRETQYF. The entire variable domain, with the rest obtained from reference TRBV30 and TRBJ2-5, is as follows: SQTIHQWPATLVQPVGSPLSLECTVEGTSNPNLYWYRQAAGRGLQLLFYSVGIGQISSEVPQNLSASRPQDRQFILSSKKLLLSDSGFYLCAWRGQRETQYFGPGTRLLVL.

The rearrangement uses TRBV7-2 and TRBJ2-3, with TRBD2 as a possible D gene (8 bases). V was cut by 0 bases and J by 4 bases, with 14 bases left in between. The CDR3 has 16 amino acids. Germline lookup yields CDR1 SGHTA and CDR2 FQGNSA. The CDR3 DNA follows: TGTGCCAGCAGCTTAGCGAGGGGGCGGGAGGCAGATACGCAGTATTTT. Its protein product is CASSLARGREADTQYF.

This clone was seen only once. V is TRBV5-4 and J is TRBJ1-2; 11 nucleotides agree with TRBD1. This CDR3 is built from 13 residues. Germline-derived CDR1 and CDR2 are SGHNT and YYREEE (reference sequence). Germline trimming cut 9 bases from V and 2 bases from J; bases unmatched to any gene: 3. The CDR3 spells CATRTGGNYGYTF. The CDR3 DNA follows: TGTGCCACAAGGACAGGGGGCAACTATGGCTACACCTTC.

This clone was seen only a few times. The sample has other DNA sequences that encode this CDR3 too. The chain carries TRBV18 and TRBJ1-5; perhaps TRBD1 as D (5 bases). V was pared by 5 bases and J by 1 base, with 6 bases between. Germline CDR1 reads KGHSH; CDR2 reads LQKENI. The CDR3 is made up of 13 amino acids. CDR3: CASSGDSNQPQHF. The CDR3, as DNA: TGTGCCAGCTCAGGGGACAGCAATCAGCCCCAGCATTTT.

The CDR3 region is CASSFGYSFRATNEKLFF. As DNA, the CDR3 is TGTGCCAGCAGCTTTGGGTACTCTTTTAGGGCAACTAATGAAAAACTGTTTTTT. The chain recombines TRBV5-5 with TRBJ1-4; D is unresolved. Per germline, CDR1 SGHKS and CDR2 YYEKEE (reference sequence). Trimming removed 2 bases from V and 0 bases from J, with 17 bases in between. This CDR3 spans 18 amino acids.

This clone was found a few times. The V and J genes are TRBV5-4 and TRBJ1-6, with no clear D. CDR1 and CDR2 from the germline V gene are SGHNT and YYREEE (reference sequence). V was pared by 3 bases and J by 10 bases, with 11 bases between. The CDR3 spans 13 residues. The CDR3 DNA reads TGTGCCAGCAGCTACGGAGGTGACTCACCCCTCCACTTT. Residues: CASSYGGDSPLHF.

The CDR3 DNA follows: TGTGCCAGCAGAGGACAAGGGGGAGAAAAACTGTTTTTT. This encodes CASRGQGGEKLFF. The chain couples TRBV2 to TRBJ1-4; D might be TRBD1 (6 bases). Germline V gene lookup returns CDR1 SNHLY and CDR2 FYNNEI. This CDR3 is built from 13 residues. V gave up 6 bases and J gave up 8 bases, with 13 bases separating them.

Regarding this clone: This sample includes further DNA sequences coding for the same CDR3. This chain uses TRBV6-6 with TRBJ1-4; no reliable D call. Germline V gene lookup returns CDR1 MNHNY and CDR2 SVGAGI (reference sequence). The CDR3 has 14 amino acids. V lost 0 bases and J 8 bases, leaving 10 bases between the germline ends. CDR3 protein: CASSYSRVGEKLFF. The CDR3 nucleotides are TGTGCCAGCAGTTACTCCCGGGTAGGGGAAAAACTGTTTTTT.

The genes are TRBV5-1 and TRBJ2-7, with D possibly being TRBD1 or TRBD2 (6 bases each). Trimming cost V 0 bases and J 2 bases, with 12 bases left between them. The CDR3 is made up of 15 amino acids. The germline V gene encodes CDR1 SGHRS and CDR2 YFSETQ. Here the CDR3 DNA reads TGCGCCAGCAGCTTGGAGGGGGGACCGCCCTACGAGCAGTACTTC. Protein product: CASSLEGGPPYEQYF.

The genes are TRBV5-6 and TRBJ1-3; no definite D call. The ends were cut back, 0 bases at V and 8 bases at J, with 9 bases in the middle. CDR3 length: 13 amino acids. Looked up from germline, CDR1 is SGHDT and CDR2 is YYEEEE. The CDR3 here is CASSLDRRDTIYF. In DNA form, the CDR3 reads TGTGCCAGCAGCTTGGATCGGCGGGACACCATATATTTT.

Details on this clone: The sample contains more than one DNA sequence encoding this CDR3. The CDR3 bases are TGTGCCAGCAGCTTAGTGCGGGGGAGCACAGATACGCAGTATTTT. Encoded protein: CASSLVRGSTDTQYF. The gene calls are TRBV7-9 and TRBJ2-3; TRBD2 matches 7 bases. The CDR3 has 15 amino acids. Unmatched junction bases numbered 1, after V lost 1 base and J lost 0 bases. Germline-derived CDR1 and CDR2 are SEHNR and FQNEAQ (reference sequence). The whole variable domain, remainder taken from reference TRBV7-9 and TRBJ2-3, is DTGVSQNPRHKITKRGQNVTFRCDPISEHNRLYWYRQTLGQGPEFLTYFQNEAQLEKSRLLSDRFSAERPKGSFSTLEIQRTEQGDSAMYLCASSLVRGSTDTQYFGPGTRLTVL.

CDR3 residues: CASSPRTSGAYEQYF. CDR3 bases: TGTGCCAGCAGCCCACGGACTAGCGGGGCCTACGAGCAGTACTTC. The chain couples TRBV11-2 to TRBJ2-7; 12 bases fit TRBD2. This CDR3 contains 15 residues. V lost 5 bases and J lost 2; bases outside the gene matches: 4. Germline values: CDR1 SGHAT, CDR2 FQNNGV. The whole variable domain, remainder taken from reference TRBV11-2 and TRBJ2-7, is EAGVAQSPRYKIIEKRQSVAFWCNPISGHATLYWYQQILGQGPKLLIQFQNNGVVDDSQLPKDRFSAERLKGVDSTLKIQPAKLEDSAVYLCASSPRTSGAYEQYFGPGTRLTVT.

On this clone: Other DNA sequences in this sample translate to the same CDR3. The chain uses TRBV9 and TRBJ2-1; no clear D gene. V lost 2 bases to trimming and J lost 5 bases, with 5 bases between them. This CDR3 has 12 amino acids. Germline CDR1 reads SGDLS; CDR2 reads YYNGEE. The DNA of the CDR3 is TGTGCCAGCAGCGTCCGGGACAATGAGCAGTTCTTC. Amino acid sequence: CASSVRDNEQFF.

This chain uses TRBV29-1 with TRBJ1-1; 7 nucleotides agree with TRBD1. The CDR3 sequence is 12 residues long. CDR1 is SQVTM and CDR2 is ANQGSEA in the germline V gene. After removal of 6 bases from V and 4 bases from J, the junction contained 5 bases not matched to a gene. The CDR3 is CSVATGATEAFF. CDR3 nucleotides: TGCAGCGTGGCTACAGGGGCCACTGAAGCTTTCTTT.

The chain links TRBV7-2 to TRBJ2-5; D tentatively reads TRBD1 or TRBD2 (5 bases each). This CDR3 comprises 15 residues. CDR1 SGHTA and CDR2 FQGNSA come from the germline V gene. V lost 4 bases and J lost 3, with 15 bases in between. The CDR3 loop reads CASSSNSLGEETQYF. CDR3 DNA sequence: TGTGCCAGCAGCTCTAATAGTCTGGGGGAAGAGACCCAGTACTTC.

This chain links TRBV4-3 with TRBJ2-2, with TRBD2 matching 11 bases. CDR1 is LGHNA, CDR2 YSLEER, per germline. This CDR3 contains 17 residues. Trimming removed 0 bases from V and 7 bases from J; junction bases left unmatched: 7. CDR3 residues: CASSQEMASGRSGELFF. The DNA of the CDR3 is TGCGCCAGCAGCCAAGAAATGGCTAGCGGGAGGAGCGGGGAGCTGTTTTTT.

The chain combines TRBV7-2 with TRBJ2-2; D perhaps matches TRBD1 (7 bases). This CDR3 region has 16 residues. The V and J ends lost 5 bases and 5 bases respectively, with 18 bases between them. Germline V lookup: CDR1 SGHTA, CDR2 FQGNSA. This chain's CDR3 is CASSPRDAGGTGELFF. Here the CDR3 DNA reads TGTGCCAGCAGCCCCAGGGACGCAGGGGGGACCGGGGAGCTGTTTTTT.

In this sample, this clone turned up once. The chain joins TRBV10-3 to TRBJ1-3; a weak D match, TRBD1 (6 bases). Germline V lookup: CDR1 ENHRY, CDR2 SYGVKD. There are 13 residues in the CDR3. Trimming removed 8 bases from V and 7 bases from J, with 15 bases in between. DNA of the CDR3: TGTGCCATCGCTGATGACAGGTTTAACACCATATATTTT. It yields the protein CAIADDRFNTIYF.

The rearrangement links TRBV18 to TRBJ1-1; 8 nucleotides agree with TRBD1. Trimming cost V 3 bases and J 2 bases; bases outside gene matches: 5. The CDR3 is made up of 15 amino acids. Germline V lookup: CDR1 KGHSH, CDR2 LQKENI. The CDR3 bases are TGTGCCAGCTCACCCGGACAGGGAGCCAACACTGAAGCTTTCTTT. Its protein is CASSPGQGANTEAFF.